The 21 T cell receptor beta chains reported below all come from one sample, sequenced in a study of Ad26.COV2.S vaccination and SARS-CoV-2 variants. The table came from immunoSEQ multiplex PCR; TCRdb's copy has only in-frame clones and leaves some out. The table records about 400,000 clones, around 91% of them present only once. Indicated treatment: around 19 received Ad26.COV2.S at low or high dose, single or two shots; about 5 received placebo; per-sample allocation not given. Day 63 following the first vaccine or placebo injection was when the samples were taken. Here the sequenced sample was peripheral blood, taken in a trial of Ad26.COV2.S vaccine versus placebo. The receptors shown here come from a person aged 18-65 years who received the Ad26.COV2.S COVID-19 vaccine or a placebo.

This clone showed up just once. The rearrangement uses TRBV4-2 and TRBJ2-6; D call uncertain. In germline, CDR1 is LGHNA, CDR2 YNFKEQ. This CDR3 is built from 16 residues. V was pared by 1 base and J by 2 bases, with 9 bases between. CDR3 in DNA: TGTGCCAGCAGCCAAGTTGTCGAGGCTGGGGCCAACGTCCTGACTTTC. Its protein product is CASSQVVEAGANVLTF.

The gene calls are TRBV5-6 and TRBJ1-2, with 7 bases fitting TRBD1. This CDR3 has 13 amino acids. J lost 7 bases, V lost 1 base, and 4 bases had no gene match. Germline V gives CDR1 SGHDT, CDR2 YYEEEE. DNA of the CDR3: TGTGCCAGCAGCTTGTTAGGGGGCGGTGGCTACACCTTC. This codes for CASSLLGGGGYTF.

With regard to this clone: The sample has other DNA sequences that encode this CDR3 too. The chain carries TRBV29-1 and TRBJ2-6; the D is unclear. Germline V gene sequence: CDR1 SQVTM, CDR2 ANQGSEA. The V gene lost 1 base and the J gene lost 2 bases, with 6 bases spanning the gap. The CDR3 is made up of 14 amino acids. The CDR3 DNA reads TGCAGCGTTGAAGCTGGGCCTGGGGCCAACGTCCTGACTTTC. This codes for CSVEAGPGANVLTF.

As for this clone: Other nucleotide sequences from this sample produce the same CDR3. This rearrangement joins TRBV9 to TRBJ2-5, with D perhaps TRBD1 or TRBD2 (5 bases each). V was clipped by 0 bases and J by 5 bases, with 8 bases between them. Germline V gene lookup returns CDR1 SGDLS and CDR2 YYNGEE. This CDR3 is 13 amino acids long. CDR3 protein: CASSVGGEETQYF. The CDR3 nucleotides read TGTGCCAGCAGCGTAGGAGGGGAGGAGACCCAGTACTTC.

The chain employs TRBV15 and TRBJ2-7; D is undetermined. Germline CDR1 and CDR2: LNHNV and YYDKDF (reference sequence). This CDR3 spans 14 amino acids. Trimming stripped 3 bases from V and 0 bases from J, with 9 bases between. CDR3: CATSSQAVSYEQYF. CDR3 bases: TGTGCCACCAGCAGCCAGGCCGTCTCCTACGAGCAGTACTTC.

V usage is TRBV3-1 (or the pseudogene TRBV3-2) and J usage is TRBJ1-1; D uncertain. Trimming shortened V by 4 bases and J by 4 bases, and 13 bases separated the two germline ends. The CDR3 sequence is 14 residues long. The germline CDR1 and CDR2 sequences are LGHDT and YNNKEL (reference sequence). The CDR3 spells CASSPREGITEAFF. The CDR3 DNA reads as TGTGCCAGCAGCCCCCGGGAGGGTATCACTGAAGCTTTCTTT.

The gene calls are TRBV29-1 and TRBJ2-5; 7 bases align to TRBD2. Germline V gene lookup returns CDR1 SQVTM and CDR2 ANQGSEA. The V and J ends lost 6 bases and 7 bases, in that order; junction bases with no gene match: 14. The CDR3 has 14 residues. The CDR3 DNA is TGCAGCGTGGGAGGGGAGGGCCTCCGAGGGACCCAGTACTTC. Its protein is CSVGGEGLRGTQYF. The entire variable domain, with the rest obtained from reference TRBV29-1 and TRBJ2-5, is as follows: SAVISQKPSRDICQRGTSLTIQCQVDSQVTMMFWYRQQPGQSLTLIATANQGSEATYESGFVIDKFPISRPNLTFSTLTVSNMSPEDSSIYLCSVGGEGLRGTQYFGPGTRLLVL.

V is TRBV27 and J is TRBJ1-2; D is uncertain. The germline V and J ends were trimmed by 6 bases and 4 bases, with 18 bases remaining between them. This CDR3 spans 15 amino acids. CDR1 and CDR2 from the germline V gene are MNHEY and SMNVEV (reference sequence). CDR3 bases: TGTGCCAGCAGCCCCTTGGGTGGGTCGGGCTATGGCTACACCTTC. Translation gives CASSPLGGSGYGYTF.

V gene TRBV28 combines with J gene TRBJ2-7; D is unresolved. The V end lost 5 bases, the J end lost 2 bases, and 10 bases lay between the germline ends. There are 13 residues in the CDR3. Germline V gene sequence: CDR1 MDHEN, CDR2 SYDVKM. This CDR3 is CASSPLDAYEQYF. The CDR3 DNA reads as TGTGCCAGCAGTCCTCTGGACGCCTACGAGCAGTACTTC. Using reference TRBV28 and TRBJ2-7 for the parts outside the CDR3, the full variable domain is DVKVTQSSRYLVKRTGEKVFLECVQDMDHENMFWYRQDPGLGLRLIYFSYDVKMKEKGDIPEGYSVSREKKERFSLILESASTNQTSMYLCASSPLDAYEQYFGPGTRLTVT.

The chain carries TRBV7-9 and TRBJ1-4; D ambiguous. Germline V gives CDR1 SEHNR, CDR2 FQNEAQ (reference sequence). The CDR3 covers 13 residues. V lost 0 bases and J lost 4, with 3 bases in between. The DNA of the CDR3 is TGTGCCAGCAGCTTAGCGAATAATGAAAAACTGTTTTTT. Protein: CASSLANNEKLFF.

The genes are TRBV3-1 (or the pseudogene TRBV3-2) and TRBJ2-1, with D unresolved. Trimming cost V 3 bases and J 15 bases, with 15 bases left between them. The CDR3 runs 12 residues. Germline lookup yields CDR1 LGHDT and CDR2 YNNKEL (reference sequence). This CDR3 is CASSHSRDARFF. The CDR3 coding sequence is TGTGCCAGCAGCCATAGTCGAGATGCGCGGTTCTTC.

This chain connects TRBV7-3 to TRBJ2-1, with 7 bases matching TRBD1. The CDR3 extends over 14 amino acids. With 3 bases clipped from V and 5 bases from J, the junction kept 4 bases outside the gene matches. Germline V gene data show CDR1 as SGHTA and CDR2 as FQGTGA. The CDR3 loop is CASSLGQKNNEQFF. In DNA, the CDR3 is TGTGCCAGCAGCTTGGGACAGAAAAACAATGAGCAGTTCTTC.

The rearrangement links TRBV7-2 to TRBJ2-1; D not certain. The CDR3 length is 13 residues. CDR1 SGHTA and CDR2 FQGNSA come from the germline V gene. Trimming cost V 1 base and J 6 bases, with 7 bases left between them. The CDR3 is CASSLGWVNEQFF. Here the CDR3 DNA reads TGTGCCAGCAGCTTAGGGTGGGTCAATGAGCAGTTCTTC.

This clone has just one count. The chain joins TRBV28 to TRBJ1-1; D gene unclear. V shed 3 bases and J shed 4 bases, with 6 bases lying between them. This CDR3 is built from 12 residues. The V gene's germline CDR1 is MDHEN and CDR2 SYDVKM. DNA for the CDR3: TGTGCCAGCAGTTTTTCGCGCACTGAAGCTTTCTTT. Translated: CASSFSRTEAFF.

In DNA form, the CDR3 reads TGTGCCATCAGTGAGTCAGGGGAGCAGTTCTTC. This encodes CAISESGEQFF. The chain joins TRBV10-3 to TRBJ2-1; D not resolved. The length of the CDR3 is 11 residues. Germline V CDR1 and CDR2: ENHRY, SYGVKD. The V end lost 0 bases, the J end lost 10 bases, and 4 bases lay between the germline ends.

This clone was recorded only once. This same CDR3 is encoded by further DNA sequences in the sample. The chain joins TRBV7-6 to TRBJ2-2, with no clear D. This CDR3 comprises 14 residues. CDR1 and CDR2 from the germline V gene are SGHVS and FNYEAQ. The V end lost 0 bases, the J end lost 1 base, and 3 bases lay between the germline ends. In nucleotides, the CDR3 is TGTGCCAGCAGCTTAGCAGGGAACACCGGGGAGCTGTTTTTT. This sequence encodes CASSLAGNTGELFF.

The chain uses TRBV25-1 and TRBJ2-1; 9 bases are a match to TRBD2. The CDR3 sequence is 14 residues long. Germline V gene lookup returns CDR1 MGHDK and CDR2 SYGVNS. The J segment lost 8 bases and the V segment lost 6 bases, leaving 8 bases of the junction unmatched. The CDR3 DNA follows: TGTGCCAGCAGGTCTAGCGGGAAGGGAGATGAGCAGTTCTTC. Residues: CASRSSGKGDEQFF.

J is TRBJ2-5 and V is TRBV11-2, with 11 bases lining up with TRBD2. Trimming cost V 2 bases and J 3 bases; bases outside gene matches: 11. The CDR3 extends over 18 amino acids. From germline, CDR1 is SGHAT and CDR2 FQNNGV. DNA of the CDR3: TGTGCCAGCAGCTTATTAGCGGGAGGGGGGAAACATAAAGAGACCCAGTACTTC. Its protein product is CASSLLAGGGKHKETQYF.

V usage is TRBV5-1 and J usage is TRBJ2-2, with D unresolved. The length of the CDR3 is 15 residues. Trimming pared 0 bases from V and 0 bases from J, leaving 6 bases between. In germline, CDR1 is SGHRS, CDR2 YFSETQ. CDR3 region: CASSLGATNTGELFF. The CDR3 DNA reads as TGCGCCAGCAGCTTGGGGGCTACGAACACCGGGGAGCTGTTTTTT.

This clone was observed a few times. The gene calls are TRBV6-1 and TRBJ1-5; 7 bases agree with TRBD1. The CDR3 is made up of 16 amino acids. Germline CDR1 and CDR2: MNHNS and SASEGT. The J segment lost 1 base and the V segment lost 3 bases, leaving 6 bases of the junction unmatched. DNA for the CDR3: TGTGCCAGCAGTGATTTGGCAGGGGGGAGCAATCAGCCCCAGCATTTT. Amino acids: CASSDLAGGSNQPQHF.

V and J are TRBV6-5 and TRBJ2-1; D may be TRBD2 (5 bases). The V and J ends lost 5 bases and 6 bases respectively, with 14 bases between them. The CDR3 has 14 amino acids. Per germline, CDR1 MNHEY and CDR2 SVGAGI. The CDR3 protein is CASSPTRVINEQFF. The DNA for the CDR3 is TGTGCCAGCAGTCCTACTAGGGTGATCAATGAGCAGTTCTTC.